The T cell receptor beta chain under discussion was sequenced for a study of PD-1 blockade in classical Hodgkin lymphoma. Study outcomes and limitations: At C4D1, TCR diversity had climbed significantly for CD4+ cells, though not for CD8+ cells. Reported findings placed baseline TCR diversity lower in newly diagnosed patients (compared with healthy donors). Patients starting nivolumab under 1 year after ASCT were excluded.

The method was immunoSEQ multiplex PCR; TCRdb's version includes in-frame clones alone and lacks a portion of them. The sample carries roughly 31,000 clones, around 71% recorded once. Every single patient, without exception, relapsed after autologous stem cell transplantation, and brentuximab vedotin exposure varied. Germline V CDR1 and CDR2: SGDLS, YYNGEE. This CDR3 region has 15 residues. With 2 bases clipped from V and 6 bases from J, the junction kept 4 bases outside the gene matches. Remarks on this clone: Its antigen is not identified.

This specimen was peripheral blood mononuclear cells (PBMCs), taken before the second cycle of nivolumab. V usage is TRBV9 and J usage is TRBJ2-1; TRBD2 matches 11 bases. This TCR came from a human donor with classical Hodgkin lymphoma. The CDR3 region has the DNA TGTGCCAGCAGCGTGAGACTAGCGGGATTCAATGAGCAGTTCTTC. It is translated as CASSVRLAGFNEQFF.